This entry lists 13 T cell receptor beta chains sequenced from one sample in a study of OX40 agonist ivuxolimab in advanced cancers. Sequencing used immunoSEQ multiplex PCR; TCRdb keeps in-frame clones, though not all of them. Of about 54,000 clones listed, about 90% are singletons. The input for sequencing was CD4+ or CD8+ T cells sorted from blood, taken in a trial of the OX40 agonist ivuxolimab. Every receptor here comes from an adult with an advanced solid tumor such as melanoma, head and neck, liver or kidney cancer.

The rearrangement joins TRBV20-1 to TRBJ2-1; D is uncertain. Looked up from germline, CDR1 is DFQATT and CDR2 is SNEGSKA (reference sequence). V lost 2 bases, J lost 10 bases, and 9 bases lay in between. This CDR3 is 11 amino acids long. This CDR3 is CSARPSREQFF. The DNA for the CDR3 is TGCAGTGCTAGACCCTCTCGGGAGCAGTTCTTC.

The chain has TRBV11-2 and TRBJ2-7; D is uncertain. V lost 5 bases and J 0 bases, leaving 17 bases between the germline ends. The CDR3 extends over 16 amino acids. Germline CDR1 is SGHAT and CDR2 is FQNNGV. The CDR3 sequence: CASSPSLGILSYEQYF. The CDR3 DNA follows: TGTGCCAGCAGCCCTAGTTTAGGGATCCTCTCCTACGAGCAGTACTTC.

J is TRBJ2-7 and V is TRBV14; D call uncertain. The CDR3 sequence is 13 residues long. Per germline, CDR1 SGHDN and CDR2 FVKESK. V gave up 4 bases and J gave up 0 bases, with 7 bases separating them. CDR3 protein: CASSPTLSYEQYF. CDR3 in DNA: TGTGCCAGCAGCCCCACACTCTCCTACGAGCAGTACTTC.

The J gene is TRBJ1-5, the V gene TRBV5-4, with 9 nucleotides matching TRBD1. Per the germline V gene, CDR1 is SGHNT and CDR2 is YYREEE (reference sequence). This CDR3 has 15 amino acids. V shed 4 bases and J 3 bases; nucleotides not matched to a gene: 5. CDR3 in DNA: TGTGCCAGCAGCGCCGGGACAGGGAACAATCAGCCCCAGCATTTT. It specifies CASSAGTGNNQPQHF.

The gene calls are TRBV6-6 and TRBJ1-2, with D perhaps matching TRBD1 (6 bases). This CDR3 is built from 14 residues. In germline, CDR1 is MNHNY, CDR2 SVGAGI (reference sequence). The ends were cut back, 6 bases at V and 8 bases at J, with 19 bases in the middle. CDR3 in DNA: TGTGCCAGCAGACGGGGGACACAAGAATCGGGCTACACCTTC. Residues: CASRRGTQESGYTF.

This chain links TRBV9 with TRBJ2-3; 10 positions match TRBD2. CDR1 is SGDLS and CDR2 is YYNGEE in the germline V gene. J was trimmed by 2 bases and V by 6 bases; bases with no gene match: 6. The CDR3 totals 15 residues. The CDR3 sequence: CASTRAGGSTDTQYF. The CDR3 region has the DNA TGTGCCAGCACCCGAGCGGGAGGGTCCACAGATACGCAGTATTTT.

The DNA of the CDR3 is TGTGCCAGCAGTACAGGGGGCGCGGGGACCGGGGAGCTGTTTTTT. This translates into CASSTGGAGTGELFF. The chain uses TRBV6-6 and TRBJ2-2; 9 positions agree with TRBD1. In germline, CDR1 is MNHNY, CDR2 SVGAGI (reference sequence). The length of the CDR3 is 15 residues. The junction had 6 bases not matched to a gene; V was cut back by 5 bases and J by 5 bases.

This sequence joins TRBV2 and TRBJ1-5; unclear D gene. The CDR3 consists of 15 residues. Per germline, CDR1 SNHLY and CDR2 FYNNEI. Trimming left V 5 bases short and J 0 bases short, with 11 bases between. CDR3 bases: TGTGCCAGCAGTTACAGTAAATATAGCAATCAGCCCCAGCATTTT. This codes for CASSYSKYSNQPQHF.

The rearrangement uses TRBV10-3 and TRBJ2-5; D may be TRBD2 (6 bases). This CDR3 region has 13 residues. Looked up from germline, CDR1 is ENHRY and CDR2 is SYGVKD. V was trimmed by 3 bases and J by 5 bases, leaving 10 bases between them. Here the CDR3 reads CAISDGGSETQYF. The CDR3, as DNA: TGTGCCATCAGTGACGGAGGGTCCGAGACCCAGTACTTC.

The J gene is TRBJ2-1, the V gene TRBV19; D may be TRBD2 (5 bases). The germline CDR1 and CDR2 sequences are LNHDA and SQIVND (reference sequence). Trimming stripped 9 bases from V and 10 bases from J, with 19 bases between. The CDR3 is 13 residues long. CDR3 DNA sequence: TGTGCCAGCAACAGTTATTCTAGCATGGAGCAGTTCTTC. As protein: CASNSYSSMEQFF.

The rearrangement links TRBV7-9 to TRBJ2-3; D uncertain. There are 14 residues in the CDR3. Germline CDR1 reads SEHNR; CDR2 reads FQNEAQ (reference sequence). Deletions cut 5 bases from V and 0 bases from J, with 9 bases between. CDR3 DNA sequence: TGTGCCAGCAGCGCACGGGCTAGCACAGATACGCAGTATTTT. Translated: CASSARASTDTQYF.

The chain links TRBV30 to TRBJ2-7; the D gene is possibly TRBD2 (6 bases). Trimming left V 4 bases short and J 0 bases short, with 10 bases between. CDR1 is GTSNPN and CDR2 is SVGIG in the germline V gene (reference sequence). CDR3 length: 13 amino acids. CDR3 in DNA: TGTGCCTGGACGGCGGGGAACTCCTACGAGCAGTACTTC. Amino acid sequence: CAWTAGNSYEQYF.

The chain combines TRBV5-5 with TRBJ2-1; D gene ambiguous. The CDR3 loop spans 12 amino acids. Germline V CDR1 and CDR2: SGHKS, YYEKEE (reference sequence). Trimming shortened V by 4 bases and J by 3 bases, and 5 bases separated the two germline ends. Here the CDR3 DNA reads TGTGCCAGCAGCCCAAACTACAATGAGCAGTTCTTC. Translation gives CASSPNYNEQFF.